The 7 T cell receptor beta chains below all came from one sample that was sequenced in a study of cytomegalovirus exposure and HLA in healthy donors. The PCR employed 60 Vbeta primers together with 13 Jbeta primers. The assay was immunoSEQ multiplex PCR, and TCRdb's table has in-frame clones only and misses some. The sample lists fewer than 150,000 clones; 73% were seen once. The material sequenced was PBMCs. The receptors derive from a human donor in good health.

CDR3 residues: CASSLGSGGAHEQFF. As DNA, the CDR3 is TGTGCCAGCAGCTTAGGTAGCGGGGGGGCCCATGAGCAGTTCTTC. The chain carries TRBV7-9 and TRBJ2-1; 11 bases line up with TRBD2. The length of the CDR3 is 15 residues. In germline, CDR1 is SEHNR, CDR2 FQNEAQ (reference sequence). V lost 1 base and J lost 8; bases outside the gene matches: 4.

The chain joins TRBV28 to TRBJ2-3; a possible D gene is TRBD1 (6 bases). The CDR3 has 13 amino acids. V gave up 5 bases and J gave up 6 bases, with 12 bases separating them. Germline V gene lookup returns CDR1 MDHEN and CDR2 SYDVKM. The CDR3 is CASSNYRDDTQYF. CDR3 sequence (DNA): TGTGCCAGCAGTAACTACAGGGACGATACGCAGTATTTT. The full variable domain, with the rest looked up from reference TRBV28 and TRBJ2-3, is DVKVTQSSRYLVKRTGEKVFLECVQDMDHENMFWYRQDPGLGLRLIYFSYDVKMKEKGDIPEGYSVSREKKERFSLILESASTNQTSMYLCASSNYRDDTQYFGPGTRLTVL.

The CDR3 spells CASSPGTSRSYEQYF. The DNA of the CDR3 is TGTGCCAGCAGTCCCGGGACTAGCCGGTCCTACGAGCAGTACTTC. The chain links TRBV6-5 to TRBJ2-7, with TRBD2 identical over 9 bases. V shed 5 bases and J 1 base; nucleotides not matched to a gene: 6. The CDR3 totals 15 residues. CDR1 and CDR2 from the germline V gene are MNHEY and SVGAGI.

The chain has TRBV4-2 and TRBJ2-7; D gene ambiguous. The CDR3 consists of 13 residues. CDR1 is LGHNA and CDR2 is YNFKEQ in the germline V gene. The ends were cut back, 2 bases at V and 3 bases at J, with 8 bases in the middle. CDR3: CASSQMTYYEQYF. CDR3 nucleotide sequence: TGTGCCAGCAGCCAAATGACATACTACGAGCAGTACTTC.

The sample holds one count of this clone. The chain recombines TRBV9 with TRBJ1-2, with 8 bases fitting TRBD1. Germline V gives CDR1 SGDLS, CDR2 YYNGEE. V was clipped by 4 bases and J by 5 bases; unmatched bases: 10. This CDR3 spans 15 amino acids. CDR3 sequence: CASSIDRGLAYGYTF. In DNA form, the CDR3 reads TGTGCCAGCAGCATTGACAGGGGTCTAGCATATGGCTACACCTTC.

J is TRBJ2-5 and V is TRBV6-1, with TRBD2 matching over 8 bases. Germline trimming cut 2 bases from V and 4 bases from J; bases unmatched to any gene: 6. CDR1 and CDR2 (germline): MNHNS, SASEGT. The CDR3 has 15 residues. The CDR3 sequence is CASSESNGRAETQYF. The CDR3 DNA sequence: TGTGCCAGCAGTGAATCCAACGGGAGGGCAGAGACCCAGTACTTC.

CDR3 coding DNA: TGCAGCGTTGCCGGACAGGGGGCAGTGGGCACCGGGGAGCTGTTTTTT. Amino acids: CSVAGQGAVGTGELFF. This chain uses TRBV29-1 with TRBJ2-2, with TRBD1 matching 11 bases. Germline CDR1 SQVTM, CDR2 ANQGSEA. The V segment lost 4 bases and the J segment 4 bases; nucleotides outside the gene matches: 8. The CDR3 length is 16 residues.